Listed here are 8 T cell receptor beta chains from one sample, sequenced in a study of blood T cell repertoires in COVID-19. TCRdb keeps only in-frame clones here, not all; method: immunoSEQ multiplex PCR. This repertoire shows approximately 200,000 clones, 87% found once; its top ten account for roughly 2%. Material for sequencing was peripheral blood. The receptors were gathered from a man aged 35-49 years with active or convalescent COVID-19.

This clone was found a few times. For the CDR3, the DNA is TGTGCCAGTAGTTCGGGGGGACTAGCGGGAGTCGGGGAGCTGTTTTTT. Amino acid sequence: CASSSGGLAGVGELFF. The chain combines TRBV19 with TRBJ2-2; TRBD2 agrees at 14 bases. CDR3 length: 16 residues. Germline V lookup: CDR1 LNHDA, CDR2 SQIVND (reference sequence). The V segment lost 5 bases and the J segment 7 bases; nucleotides outside the gene matches: 6.

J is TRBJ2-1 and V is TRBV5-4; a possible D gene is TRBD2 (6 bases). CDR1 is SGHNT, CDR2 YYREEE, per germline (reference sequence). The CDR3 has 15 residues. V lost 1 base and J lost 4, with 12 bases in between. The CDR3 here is CASSLIGTLYNEQFF. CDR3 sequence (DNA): TGTGCCAGCAGCTTGATCGGGACTTTATACAATGAGCAGTTCTTC.

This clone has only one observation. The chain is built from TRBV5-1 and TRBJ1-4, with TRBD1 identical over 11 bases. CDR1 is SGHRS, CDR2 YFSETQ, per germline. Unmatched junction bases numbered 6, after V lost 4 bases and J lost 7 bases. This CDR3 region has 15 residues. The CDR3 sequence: CASSRTGGSTEKLFF. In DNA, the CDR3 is TGCGCCAGCAGCAGGACAGGGGGCTCGACTGAAAAACTGTTTTTT.

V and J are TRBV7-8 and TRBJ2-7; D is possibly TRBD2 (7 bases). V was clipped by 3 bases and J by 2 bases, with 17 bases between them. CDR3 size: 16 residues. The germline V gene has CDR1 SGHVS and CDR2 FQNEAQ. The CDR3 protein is CASSFLTGGGTYEQYF. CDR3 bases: TGTGCCAGCAGCTTCCTGACAGGCGGGGGAACCTACGAGCAGTACTTC.

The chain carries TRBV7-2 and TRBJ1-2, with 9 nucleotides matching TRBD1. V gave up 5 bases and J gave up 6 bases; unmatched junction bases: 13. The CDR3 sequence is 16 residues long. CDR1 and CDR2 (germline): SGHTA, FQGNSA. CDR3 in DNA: TGTGCCAGCAGCAAGGAACTGACCGGGACAGGGAATGGCTACACCTTC. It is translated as CASSKELTGTGNGYTF.

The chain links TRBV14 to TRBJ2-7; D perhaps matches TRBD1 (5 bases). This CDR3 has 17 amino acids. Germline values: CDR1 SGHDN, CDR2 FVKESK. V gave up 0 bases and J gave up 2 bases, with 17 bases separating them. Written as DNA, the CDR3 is TGTGCCAGCAGCCAAGATCGGTGGGCGCTAGGGGCCTACGAGCAGTACTTC. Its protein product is CASSQDRWALGAYEQYF.

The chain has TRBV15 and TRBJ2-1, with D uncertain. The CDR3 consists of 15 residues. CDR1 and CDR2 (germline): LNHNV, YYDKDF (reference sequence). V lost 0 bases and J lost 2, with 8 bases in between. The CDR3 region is CATSRDLDPYNEQFF. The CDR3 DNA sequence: TGTGCCACCAGCAGAGATCTAGACCCCTACAATGAGCAGTTCTTC.

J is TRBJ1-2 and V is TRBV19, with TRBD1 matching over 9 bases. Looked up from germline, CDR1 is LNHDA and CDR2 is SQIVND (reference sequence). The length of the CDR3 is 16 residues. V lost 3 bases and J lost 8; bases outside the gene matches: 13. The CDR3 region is CASSIVFRDRVLGYTF. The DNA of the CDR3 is TGTGCCAGTAGTATCGTCTTCCGGGACAGGGTCTTGGGCTACACCTTC.